The entry below gives a single TCR beta chain sequence along with its context. Its antigen is unknown. The sample is drawn from a study of T cells in Graves' hyperthyroidism and ophthalmopathy. Study-wide results and limits: Blood also carried most thyroid clonotypes expanded above 0.001.

Researchers amplified the TCR beta CDR3 regions from RNA transcripts. Primed by the HTBI set, a first-round RT-PCR was run on the TCR CDR3. TCRdb re-derived calls from the multiplex PCR reads in MiXCR, one entry per CDR3 protein. This table holds around 400,000 distinct CDR3 sequences, 25% found once. Absence of ophthalmopathy progression within 18 months defined stable Graves' hyperthyroidism. A patient was excluded if there was uncontrolled infection, other autoimmune disease, pregnancy or lactation. V was trimmed by 4 bases and J by 7 bases, leaving 10 bases between them. CDR1 and CDR2 (germline): SGHAT, FQNNGV. There are 13 residues in the CDR3.

The chain employs TRBV11-2 and TRBJ2-2; D is ambiguous. The TCR originated in a man aged 50-59 years with Graves' hyperthyroidism. Sequenced input: blood. CDR3 loop: CASSSRPGGELFF. The CDR3 DNA follows: TGTGCCAGCAGCTCCCGGCCGGGCGGGGAGCTGTTTTTT.